This T cell receptor beta chain was retrieved from a study of long-term antiretroviral therapy in people with HIV. Findings and limits, study-wide: The study lacked data on ART adherence, viral resistance or therapy changes. In samples taken after ART, diversity increased but remained below transplant donor control levels. The range of CDR3 lengths in HIV repertoires proved narrower than that found in controls.

The CDR3 runs to 15 residues. The V gene end was trimmed by 8 bases and the J gene end by 5 bases; junction bases not matched to a gene: 9. CDR1 is LNHDA and CDR2 is SQIVND in the germline V gene (reference sequence). The libraries were made with immunoSEQ v3.0 at survey level. Each sample had sequencing targeting about 40,000-50,000 T-cell genomes. The protocol was immunoSEQ multiplex PCR, while the TCRdb copy is restricted to in-frame clones and leaves out a portion. The sample has roughly 28,000 clones; 85% to 95% are singletons. In the case of this clone: The antigen is unknown.

V and J are TRBV19 and TRBJ2-2, with TRBD1 matching over 9 bases. The sequences come from unsorted PBMCs, collected 5.3 years after starting antiretroviral therapy. The sequence came from a man aged 50 to 59 with HIV. DNA for the CDR3: TGTGCCAGTTCTCAGGGACAGGGAGTGACCGGGGAGCTGTTTTTT. Residues: CASSQGQGVTGELFF.